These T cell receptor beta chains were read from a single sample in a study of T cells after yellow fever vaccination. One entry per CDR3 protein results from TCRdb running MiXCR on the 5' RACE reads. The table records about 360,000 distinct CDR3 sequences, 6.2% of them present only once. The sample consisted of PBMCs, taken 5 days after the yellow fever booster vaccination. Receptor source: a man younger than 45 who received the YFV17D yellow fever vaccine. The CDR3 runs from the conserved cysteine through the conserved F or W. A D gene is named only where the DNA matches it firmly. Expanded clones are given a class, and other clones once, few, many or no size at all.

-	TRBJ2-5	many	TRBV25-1	CASSEWGRETQYF
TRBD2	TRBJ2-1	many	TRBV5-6	CASSFFGGSYEQFF
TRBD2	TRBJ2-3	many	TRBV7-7	CASSPRSGTSKPNTQYF
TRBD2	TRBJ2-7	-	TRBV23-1	CASSQPTGREAYEQYF
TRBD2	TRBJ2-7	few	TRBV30	CAWSVSGISEQYF
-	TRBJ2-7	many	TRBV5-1	CASSLGRMDDEQYF
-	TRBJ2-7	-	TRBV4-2	CASSQEHGQGYEQYF
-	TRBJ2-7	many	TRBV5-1	CASSLVPEADYEQYF
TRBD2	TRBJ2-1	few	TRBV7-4	CASSLVHRGGLAGAAPSYNEQFF
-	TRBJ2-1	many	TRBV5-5	CASSLITGHNEQFF
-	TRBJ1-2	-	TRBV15	CATSRDRQRGYGYTF
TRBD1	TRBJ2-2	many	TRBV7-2	CASSFRDRSTGELFF
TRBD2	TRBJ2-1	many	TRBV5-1	CASRGGRTSNEQFF
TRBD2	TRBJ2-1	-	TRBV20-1	CSASSGREDEQFF
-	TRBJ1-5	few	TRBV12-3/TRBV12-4	CASSLVSYNQPQHF
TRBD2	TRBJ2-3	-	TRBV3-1	CASSQARRAGGPDTQYF
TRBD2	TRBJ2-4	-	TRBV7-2	CASSRGLAQNIQYF
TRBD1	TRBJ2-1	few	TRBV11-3	CASARQGASYNEQFF
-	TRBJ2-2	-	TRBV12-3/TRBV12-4	CASSLRTQGGELFF
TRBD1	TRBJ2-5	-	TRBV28	CASKQGGETQYF
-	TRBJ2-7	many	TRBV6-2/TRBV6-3	CASSYFDSYEQYF
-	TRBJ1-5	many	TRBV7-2	CASSFSNPNQPQHF
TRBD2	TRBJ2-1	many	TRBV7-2	CASSLGLAYDEQFF
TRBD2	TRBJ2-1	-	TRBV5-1	CASSWASGGTNEQLF
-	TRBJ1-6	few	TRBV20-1	CSATKDANSPLHF
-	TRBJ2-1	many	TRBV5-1	CASSFREPYNEQFF
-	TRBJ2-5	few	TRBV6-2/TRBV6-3	CASIRDPQETQYF
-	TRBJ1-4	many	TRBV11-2	CASSRDRIGEKLFF
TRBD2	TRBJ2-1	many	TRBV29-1	CSVGASGRALREQFF
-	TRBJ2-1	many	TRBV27	CASSFGLTEQFF
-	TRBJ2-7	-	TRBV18	CASSPDRSGPRQYF
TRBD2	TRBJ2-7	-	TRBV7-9	CASSLVGRSGRYEQYF
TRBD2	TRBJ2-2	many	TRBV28	CASIPGGLDPGELFF
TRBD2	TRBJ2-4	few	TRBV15	CATSRGLAGLKNIQYF
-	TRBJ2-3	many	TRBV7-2	CASSATWGAEGTDTQYF
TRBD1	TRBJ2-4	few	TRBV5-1	CASSLGTGEDIQYF
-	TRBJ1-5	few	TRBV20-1	CSVITLTGGDQPQHF
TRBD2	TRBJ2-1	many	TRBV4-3	CASSQDPPSGGTYNEQFF
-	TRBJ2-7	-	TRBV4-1	CASSQGQVDYEQYF
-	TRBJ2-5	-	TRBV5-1	CASSPRGQAIQETQYF
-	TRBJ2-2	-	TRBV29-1	CSVDQSNTGELFF
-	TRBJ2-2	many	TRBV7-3	CASSPRSDGSGELFF
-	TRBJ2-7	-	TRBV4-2	CASSQEELPSHEQYF
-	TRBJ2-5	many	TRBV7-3	CASSLGAKETQYF
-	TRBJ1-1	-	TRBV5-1	CASSKPGQMNTEAFF
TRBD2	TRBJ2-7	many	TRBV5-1	CASSPSPSGSSYEQYF
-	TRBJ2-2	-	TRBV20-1	CSAREAANTGELFF
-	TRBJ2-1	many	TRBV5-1	CASSPNMRGSYNEQFF
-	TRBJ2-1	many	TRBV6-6	CASSYTSQNEQFF
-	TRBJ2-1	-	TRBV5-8	CASSAPPSYNEQFF
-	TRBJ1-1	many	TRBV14	CASSRTGSGTEAFF
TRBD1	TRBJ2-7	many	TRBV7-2	CASSLGTGVKEQYF
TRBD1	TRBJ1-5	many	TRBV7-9	CASSLAGTGIGNQPQHF
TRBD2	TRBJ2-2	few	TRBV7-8	CATSGLAGGPVSVTGELFF
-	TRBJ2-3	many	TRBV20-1	CSAYWSPDTQYF
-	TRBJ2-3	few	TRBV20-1	CSARRRPPGDTQYF
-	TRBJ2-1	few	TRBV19	CASRELGGGRSNEQFF
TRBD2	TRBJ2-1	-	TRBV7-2	CASSLARAGGPLYNEQFF
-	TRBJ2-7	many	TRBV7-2	CASSSPIRTYEQYF
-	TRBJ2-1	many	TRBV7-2	CASSLRREEYNEQFF